This T cell receptor (beta chain) was identified in a study of blood T cell repertoires in COVID-19 (dated by TCRdb to about 2020). A note on the overall study: Collaborator samples came from the United States, Italy and Spain and covered acute and convalescent phases of COVID-19. HLA class I and class II types, where available, came from metadata supplied by the sample provider rather than from assay-based typing. Deeply sampled blood TCRbeta repertoires from subjects exposed to, actively infected with, or recovered from COVID-19 were included in the dataset. A freely available public database, intended as a resource for researchers studying the immune response to SARS-CoV-2, is where the repertoires were released. Samples came from the ongoing ImmuneRACE study (first 160 participants) plus 1,254 subjects from 6 global collaborators. The sample metadata nearly always contained a de-identified subject ID, COVID-19 status, age in years and sex. The prospective study material was composed of cDNA or gDNA derived from T cells, B-cell-depleted T cells, or PBMCs. Broader findings and caveats from the paper: The amount of clinical and demographic metadata varied by source and participant and was provided uncurated.

TCRbeta CDR3 regions were amplified from genomic DNA by means of the immunoSEQ Assay, a bias-controlled multiplex PCR. The authors processed their data as follows. Nucleated cell counts per sample were estimated from amplification of reference gene primers within the assay. To quantify the absolute abundance of each unique TCRbeta CDR3 rearrangement, sequence reads were collapsed and filtered. For each sample, productive Simpson clonality was calculated as the square root of Simpson's diversity index over productive rearrangements. Here the immuneACCESS table is served through TCRdb, limited to in-frame sequences with V and J called. Missing clones are a known gap in these copies; in checked studies unresolved V genes cover under half, and the rest lacks a known reason. That table supplies the V and J calls and clone size; D and trimming were determined from the DNA. Present in this sample are 68,000 or so clones, about 80% of which were seen just once. The ten largest clones represent about 24% of the sample.

From its cysteine to its phenylalanine, the CDR3 spans 15 amino acids. This entry keeps only the CDR3 DNA: 45 bases, framed from base 1. The germline V gene provides CDR1 SGHRS and CDR2 YFSETQ. V was cut back by 5 bases and J by 1 base, leaving a gap of 14 bases between them. Collaborating institutions collected whole blood in K2EDTA tubes following their own protocols. For TCRbeta analysis, collaborators shipped samples as frozen whole blood, isolated PBMCs, or DNA extracted from either of those sample types. As concerns this clone: There is no known antigen for this receptor. No much larger clone exists at a distance of one base, and base qualities are not known.

The material sequenced was peripheral blood. Rearrangement joined TRBV5-1 to TRBJ2-3; TRBD1 might be the D gene, on 6 matching bases. This clonotype was sampled from a human donor in a cohort sampled during active COVID-19. The CDR3 protein sequence reads: CASSFQGQRTDTQYF. The nucleotides are TGCGCCAGCAGTTTTCAAGGACAGCGCACAGATACGCAGTATTTT.